The present TCR beta chain was sequenced within a study of cytotoxic CD8 clonotypes in ibrutinib-treated CLL. Whole-study context: Partial response was seen in around 25 patients and complete response in 2; after median about 68 months, approximately 15 stayed remitted, roughly 12 progressed.

Study-wide results and caveats: The clonality rise at ibrutinib response reflected private clonotype expansion. Baseline-level clonality went beyond age-matched healthy donors and moved in step with circulating CD8+ T-cell counts. There were differences in sampling times between sustained-remission and progressing patients.

As regards this clone: Its antigen is currently unknown.

Here immunoSEQ multiplex PCR was the method, and the copy in TCRdb shows in-frame clones only, minus some. The sample lists about 17,000 clones; about 61% were seen once. The CDR3 consists of 16 residues. Germline V CDR1 and CDR2: MGHDK, SYGVNS. The V segment lost 2 bases and the J segment 6 bases; nucleotides outside the gene matches: 9. The TCR sequence derives from a human donor with chronic lymphocytic leukemia. This chain uses TRBV25-1 with TRBJ2-1; TRBD2 agrees at 8 bases. Source: PBMCs, taken after 12 months of ibrutinib treatment. The CDR3, as DNA: TGTGCCAGCAGTGAAAACGACGGGAGGGGGAGCAATGAGCAGTTCTTC. Residues: CASSENDGRGSNEQFF.